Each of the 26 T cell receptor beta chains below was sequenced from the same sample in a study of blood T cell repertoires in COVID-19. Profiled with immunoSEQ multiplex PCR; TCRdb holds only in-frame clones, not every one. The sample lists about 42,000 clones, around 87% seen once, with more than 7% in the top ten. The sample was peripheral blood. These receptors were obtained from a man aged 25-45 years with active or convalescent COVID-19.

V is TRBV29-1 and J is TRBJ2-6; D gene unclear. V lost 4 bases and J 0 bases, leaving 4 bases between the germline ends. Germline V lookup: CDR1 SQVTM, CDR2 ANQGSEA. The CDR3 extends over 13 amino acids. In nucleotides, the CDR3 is TGCAGCGTTGGTCACTCTGGGGCCAACGTCCTGACTTTC. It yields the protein CSVGHSGANVLTF.

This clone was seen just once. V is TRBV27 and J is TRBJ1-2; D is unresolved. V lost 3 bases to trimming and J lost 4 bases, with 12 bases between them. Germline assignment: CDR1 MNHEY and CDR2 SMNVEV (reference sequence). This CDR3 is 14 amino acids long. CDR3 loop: CASSFNGGFYGYTF. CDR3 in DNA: TGTGCCAGCAGTTTTAACGGCGGCTTCTATGGCTACACCTTC.

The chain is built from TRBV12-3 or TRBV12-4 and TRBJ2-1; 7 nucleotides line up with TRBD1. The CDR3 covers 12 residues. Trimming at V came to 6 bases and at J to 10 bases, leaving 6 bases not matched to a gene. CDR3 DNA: TGTGCCAGCAGAGACAGGGTGGGCGAGCAGTTCTTC. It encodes CASRDRVGEQFF.

This CDR3 reads CASSFWTGDYGYTF. Here the CDR3 DNA reads TGTGCCAGCAGCTTCTGGACAGGGGACTATGGCTACACCTTC. V gene TRBV7-2 combines with J gene TRBJ1-2, with 9 bases identical to TRBD1. This CDR3 comprises 14 residues. Losses at the gene ends were 3 bases for V and 3 bases for J; bases not matched to a gene: 2. CDR1 is SGHTA and CDR2 is FQGNSA in the germline V gene.

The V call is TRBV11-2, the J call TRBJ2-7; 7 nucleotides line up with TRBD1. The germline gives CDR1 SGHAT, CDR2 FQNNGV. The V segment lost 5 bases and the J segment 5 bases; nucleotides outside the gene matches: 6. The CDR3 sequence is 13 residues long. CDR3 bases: TGTGCCAGCAGCCCTCAGACAGGGCACGAGCAGTACGTC. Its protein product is CASSPQTGHEQYV.

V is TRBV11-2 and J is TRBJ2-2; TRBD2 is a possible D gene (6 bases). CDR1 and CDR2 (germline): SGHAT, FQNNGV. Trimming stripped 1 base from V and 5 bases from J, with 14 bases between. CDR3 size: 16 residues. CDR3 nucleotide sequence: TGTGCCAGCAGCTTAGGTGGACTACCTAGAACCGGGGAGCTGTTTTTT. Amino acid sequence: CASSLGGLPRTGELFF.

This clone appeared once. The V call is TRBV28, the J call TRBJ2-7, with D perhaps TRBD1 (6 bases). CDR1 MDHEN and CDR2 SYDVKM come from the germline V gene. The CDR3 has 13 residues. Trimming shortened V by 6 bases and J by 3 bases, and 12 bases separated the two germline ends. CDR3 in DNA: TGTGCCAGCAGGAAGCAGGGGCTCTACGAGCAGTACGTC. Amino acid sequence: CASRKQGLYEQYV.

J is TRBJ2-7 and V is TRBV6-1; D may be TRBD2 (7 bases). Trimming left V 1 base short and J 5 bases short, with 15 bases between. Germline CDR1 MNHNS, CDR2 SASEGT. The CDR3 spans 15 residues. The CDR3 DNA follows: TGTGCCAGCAGTGAAGAGGGAGGGGGAAGCCACGAGCAGTACTTC. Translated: CASSEEGGGSHEQYF.

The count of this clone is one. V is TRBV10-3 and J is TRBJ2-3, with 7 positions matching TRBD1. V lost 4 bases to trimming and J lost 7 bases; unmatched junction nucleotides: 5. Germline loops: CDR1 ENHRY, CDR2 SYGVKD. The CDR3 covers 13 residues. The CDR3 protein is CAISAGTDYTQYF. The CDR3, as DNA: TGTGCCATCAGTGCGGGGACAGACTATACGCAGTATTTT.

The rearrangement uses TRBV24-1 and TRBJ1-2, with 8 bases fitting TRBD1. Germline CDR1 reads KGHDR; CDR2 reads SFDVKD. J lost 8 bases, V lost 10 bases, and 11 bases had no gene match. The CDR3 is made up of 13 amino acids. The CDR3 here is CATAGQGGWGYTF. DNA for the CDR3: TGTGCCACAGCCGGACAGGGTGGATGGGGCTACACCTTC.

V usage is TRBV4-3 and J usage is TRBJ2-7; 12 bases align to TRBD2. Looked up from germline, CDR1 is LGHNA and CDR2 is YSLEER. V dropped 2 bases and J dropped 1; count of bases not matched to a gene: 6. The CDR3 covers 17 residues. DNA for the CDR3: TGCGCCAGCAGCCAAAAGTCGGGACTAGCGGGTTCCTACGAGCAGTACGTC. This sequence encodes CASSQKSGLAGSYEQYV.

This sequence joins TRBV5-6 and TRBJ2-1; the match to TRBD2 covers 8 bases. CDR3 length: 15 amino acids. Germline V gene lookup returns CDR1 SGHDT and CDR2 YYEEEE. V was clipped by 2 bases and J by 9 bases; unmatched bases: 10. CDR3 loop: CASSFMSGGPSEQFF. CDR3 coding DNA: TGTGCCAGCAGCTTCATGTCGGGGGGGCCGAGTGAGCAGTTCTTC.

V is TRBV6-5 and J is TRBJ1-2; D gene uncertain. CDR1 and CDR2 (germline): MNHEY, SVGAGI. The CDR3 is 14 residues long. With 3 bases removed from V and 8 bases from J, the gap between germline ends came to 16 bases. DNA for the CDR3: TGTGCCAGCAGTTATCCGGGGAACCCTTGGGGCTACACCTTC. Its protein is CASSYPGNPWGYTF.

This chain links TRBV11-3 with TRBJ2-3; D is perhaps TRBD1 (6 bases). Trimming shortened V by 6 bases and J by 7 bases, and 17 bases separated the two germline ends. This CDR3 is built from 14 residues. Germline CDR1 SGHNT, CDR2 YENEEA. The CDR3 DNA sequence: TGTGCCAGCAGGACGACAGGTCCGGGGAATACGCAGTATTTT. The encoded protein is CASRTTGPGNTQYF.

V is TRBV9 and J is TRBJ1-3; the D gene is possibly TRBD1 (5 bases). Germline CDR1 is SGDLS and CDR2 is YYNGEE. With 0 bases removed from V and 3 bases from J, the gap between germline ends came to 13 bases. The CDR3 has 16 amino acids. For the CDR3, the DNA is TGTGCCAGCAGCGTAGGAAGGGGAAACCTTGGAAACACCATATATTTT. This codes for CASSVGRGNLGNTIYF.

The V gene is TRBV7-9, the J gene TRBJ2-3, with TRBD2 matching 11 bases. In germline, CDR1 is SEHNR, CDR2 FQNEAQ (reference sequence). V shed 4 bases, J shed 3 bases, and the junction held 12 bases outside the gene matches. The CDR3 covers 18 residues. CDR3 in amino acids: CASSSPDTSGSGTDTQYF. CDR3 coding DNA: TGTGCCAGCAGCTCCCCTGACACTAGCGGGAGTGGTACAGATACGCAGTATTTT.

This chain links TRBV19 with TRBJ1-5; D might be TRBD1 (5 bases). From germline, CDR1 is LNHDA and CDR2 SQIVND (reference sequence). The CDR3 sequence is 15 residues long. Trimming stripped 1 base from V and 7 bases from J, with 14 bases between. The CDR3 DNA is TGTGCCAGTAGTATAGTGGGCCAGGGTAGGCAGCCCCAGCATTTT. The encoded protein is CASSIVGQGRQPQHF.

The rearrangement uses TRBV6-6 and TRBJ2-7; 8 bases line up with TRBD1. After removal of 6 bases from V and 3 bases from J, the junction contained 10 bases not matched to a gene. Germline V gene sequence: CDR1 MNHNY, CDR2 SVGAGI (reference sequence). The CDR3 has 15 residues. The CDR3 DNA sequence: TGTGCCAGCAGCCAGGGACAGGAGATACTCTACGAGCAGTACTTC. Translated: CASSQGQEILYEQYF.

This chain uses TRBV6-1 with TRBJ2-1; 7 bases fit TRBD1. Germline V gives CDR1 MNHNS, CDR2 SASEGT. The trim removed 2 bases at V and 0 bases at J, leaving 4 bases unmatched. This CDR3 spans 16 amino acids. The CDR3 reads CASSELAGGSYNEQFF. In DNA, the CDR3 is TGTGCCAGCAGTGAATTGGCAGGGGGCTCCTACAATGAGCAGTTCTTC.

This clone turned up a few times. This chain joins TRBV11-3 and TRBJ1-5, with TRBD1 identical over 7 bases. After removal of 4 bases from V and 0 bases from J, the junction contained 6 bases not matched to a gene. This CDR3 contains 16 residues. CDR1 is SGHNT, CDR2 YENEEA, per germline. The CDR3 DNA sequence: TGTGCCAGCAGCTCTCCCAGGGGGAGTAGCAATCAGCCCCAGCATTTT. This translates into CASSSPRGSSNQPQHF.

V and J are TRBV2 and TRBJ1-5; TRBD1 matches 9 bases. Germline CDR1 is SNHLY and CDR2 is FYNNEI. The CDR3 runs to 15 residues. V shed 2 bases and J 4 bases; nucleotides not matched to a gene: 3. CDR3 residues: CASSETDRGNQPQHF. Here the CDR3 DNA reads TGTGCCAGCAGTGAAACGGACAGGGGAAATCAGCCCCAGCATTTT. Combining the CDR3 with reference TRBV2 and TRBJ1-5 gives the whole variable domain EPEVTQTPSHQVTQMGQEVILRCVPISNHLYFYWYRQILGQKVEFLVSFYNNEISEKSEIFDDQFSVERPDGSNFTLKIRSTKLEDSAMYFCASSETDRGNQPQHFGDGTRLSIL.

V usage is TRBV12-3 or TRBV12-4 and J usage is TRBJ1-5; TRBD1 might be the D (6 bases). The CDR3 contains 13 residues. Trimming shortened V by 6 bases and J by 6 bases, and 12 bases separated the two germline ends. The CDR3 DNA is TGTGCCAGCAGCCATGACAGGATTCAGCCCCAGCATTTT. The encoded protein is CASSHDRIQPQHF.

The CDR3 DNA sequence: TGTGCCAGCAGTGAAGGATTGGGGCCCAATCAGCCCCAGCATTTT. It yields the protein CASSEGLGPNQPQHF. This chain links TRBV2 with TRBJ1-5; perhaps TRBD1 as D (5 bases). CDR3 length: 15 residues. V lost 1 base and J 3 bases, leaving 10 bases between the germline ends. Germline CDR1 SNHLY, CDR2 FYNNEI.

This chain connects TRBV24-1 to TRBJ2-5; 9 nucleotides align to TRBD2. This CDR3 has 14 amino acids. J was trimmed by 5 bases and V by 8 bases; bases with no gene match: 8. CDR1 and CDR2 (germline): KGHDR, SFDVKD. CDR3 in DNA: TGTGCCACCACCGCGGGAGGGCCGGGGGAGACCCAGTACTTC. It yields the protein CATTAGGPGETQYF.

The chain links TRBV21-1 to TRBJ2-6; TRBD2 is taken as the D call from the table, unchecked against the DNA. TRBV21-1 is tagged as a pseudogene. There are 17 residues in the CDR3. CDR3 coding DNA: TGTGCCAGCAGCAAAGTTAGCCCTCCTTGTGGGGCCAACGTCCTGACTTTC. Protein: CASSKVSPPCGANVLTF.

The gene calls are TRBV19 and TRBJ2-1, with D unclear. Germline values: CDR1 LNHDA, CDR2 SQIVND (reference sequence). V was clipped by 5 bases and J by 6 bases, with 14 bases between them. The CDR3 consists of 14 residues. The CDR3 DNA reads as TGTGCCAGTAGTCGGCTAGTCAAGTCCAATGAGCAGTTCTTC. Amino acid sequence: CASSRLVKSNEQFF.